These 19 T cell receptor beta chains were sequenced from one sample in a study of shared clonotypes between healthy human individuals. Assay: immunoSEQ multiplex PCR; the TCRdb copy retains only in-frame clones and omits some. The sample lists about half a million clones; 78% were seen once. Sequencing input: PBMCs. These receptors all come from a woman aged 40 to 49 in good health. Some clones in this sample may be carry-over from other donors' samples.

The chain combines TRBV2 with TRBJ2-6; no reliable D call. This CDR3 comprises 18 residues. V lost 4 bases and J lost 0, with 16 bases in between. Germline loops: CDR1 SNHLY, CDR2 FYNNEI. CDR3 DNA: TGTGCCAGCAGTGCCCGGTGGTTCCCCCGCTCTGGGGCCAACGTCCTGACTTTC. It codes for CASSARWFPRSGANVLTF.

Comment on this clone: This likely stems from a read error, as it lies one base from a far larger clone. This rearrangement joins TRBV2 to TRBJ2-5; D remains ambiguous. The CDR3 is 14 amino acids. Germline CDR1 SNHLY, CDR2 FYNNEI. V dropped 7 bases and J dropped 5 bases, with 17 bases sitting between them. CDR3 sequence: CASMSPPRAETQYF. CDR3 nucleotides: TGTGCCAGCATGAGCCCCCCCCGCGCGGAGACCCAGTACTTC.

This chain connects TRBV7-9 to TRBJ2-7; D perhaps matches TRBD2 (6 bases). V was clipped by 2 bases and J by 2 bases, with 13 bases between them. There are 15 residues in the CDR3. CDR1 and CDR2 (germline): SEHNR, FQNEAQ (reference sequence). In nucleotides, the CDR3 is TGTGCCAGCAGCTTAAATACGGGAGTGGCCTACGAGCAGTACTTC. Amino acid sequence: CASSLNTGVAYEQYF.

The chain has TRBV28 and TRBJ2-3; D call uncertain. V was clipped by 1 base and J by 2 bases, with 7 bases between them. CDR3 length: 14 residues. Germline V gene lookup returns CDR1 MDHEN and CDR2 SYDVKM. This chain's CDR3 is CASSLSALTDTQYF. CDR3 bases: TGTGCCAGCAGTTTATCCGCTCTCACAGATACGCAGTATTTT.

V is TRBV10-3 and J is TRBJ1-1, with unresolved D. V lost 3 bases, J lost 1 base, and 9 bases lay in between. This CDR3 has 14 residues. Germline lookup yields CDR1 ENHRY and CDR2 SYGVKD. The CDR3 loop is CAISDTAANTEAFF. CDR3 sequence (DNA): TGTGCCATCAGTGATACCGCTGCGAACACTGAAGCTTTCTTT.

The chain uses TRBV5-4 and TRBJ2-1; the D is unclear. This CDR3 has 14 residues. Looked up from germline, CDR1 is SGHNT and CDR2 is YYREEE (reference sequence). V was cut by 2 bases and J by 6 bases, with 12 bases left in between. The CDR3 coding sequence is TGTGCCAGCAGCTTCGGGCCCACCTCCAATGAGCAGTTCTTC. Its protein product is CASSFGPTSNEQFF.

The CDR3 reads CASSYSTSGANVLTF. CDR3 DNA: TGTGCCAGCAGTTACAGCACCTCTGGGGCCAACGTCCTGACTTTC. This chain connects TRBV28 to TRBJ2-6; D gene unclear. In germline, CDR1 is MDHEN, CDR2 SYDVKM. V was pared by 4 bases and J by 0 bases, with 7 bases between. The CDR3 is made up of 15 amino acids.

The gene calls are TRBV7-8 and TRBJ2-6, with D perhaps matching TRBD2 (5 bases). This CDR3 is built from 16 residues. V shed 6 bases and J shed 0 bases, with 12 bases lying between them. Germline assignment: CDR1 SGHVS and CDR2 FQNEAQ. In DNA, the CDR3 is TGTGCCAGCAGTGAATTGGACTTCTCTGGGGCCAACGTCCTGACTTTC. Its translation is CASSELDFSGANVLTF.

The chain couples TRBV27 to TRBJ2-1; D remains unclear. Trimming removed 4 bases at V and 8 bases at J, with 27 bases between. CDR1 and CDR2 from the germline V gene are MNHEY and SMNVEV (reference sequence). The CDR3 is 18 residues long. For the CDR3, the DNA is TGTGCCAGCAGTTCTCGCGCCCCAGGAGTTGCTTATGTTGATGAGCAGTTCTTC. Translating gives CASSSRAPGVAYVDEQFF.

This clone was seen just once. The J gene is TRBJ2-7, the V gene TRBV2; 9 bases agree with TRBD1. With V trimmed by 6 bases and J by 3 bases, 6 bases remained unmatched. Per the germline V gene, CDR1 is SNHLY and CDR2 is FYNNEI. The CDR3 consists of 14 residues. DNA of the CDR3: TGTGCCAGCAGCGGAGACAGGGGGGTCTACGAGCAGTACTTC. Its protein product is CASSGDRGVYEQYF.

The genes are TRBV5-1 and TRBJ1-4; D not resolved. Trimming took off 4 bases at V and 4 bases at J, with 14 bases between the two ends. Germline CDR1 is SGHRS and CDR2 is YFSETQ. The CDR3 length is 15 residues. CDR3 protein: CASSPGNSLNEKLFF. For the CDR3, the DNA is TGCGCCAGCAGCCCTGGGAACAGCCTTAATGAAAAACTGTTTTTT.

CDR3 residues: CASSLAVGSEQFF. The CDR3 region has the DNA TGCGCCAGCAGCTTGGCCGTGGGATCTGAGCAGTTCTTC. The chain combines TRBV5-1 with TRBJ2-1; D call uncertain. CDR3 length: 13 residues. Germline CDR1 is SGHRS and CDR2 is YFSETQ. The V end was cut by 0 bases, the J end by 9 bases, with 10 bases between.

CDR3 nucleotide sequence: TGTGCCATCAGAGCGATAGAGAATGAGCAGTTCTTC. As protein: CAIRAIENEQFF. The chain uses TRBV10-3 and TRBJ2-1; D gene unclear. Deletions cut 6 bases from V and 7 bases from J, with 10 bases between. CDR3 size: 12 residues. Germline lookup yields CDR1 ENHRY and CDR2 SYGVKD.

V is TRBV4-1 and J is TRBJ2-7; D is unclear. The germline CDR1 and CDR2 sequences are MGHRA and YSYEKL. V was trimmed by 0 bases and J by 1 base, leaving 7 bases between them. The length of the CDR3 is 14 residues. This chain's CDR3 is CASSQDLGSYEQYF. The CDR3 DNA reads TGCGCCAGCAGCCAAGATTTGGGGTCCTACGAGCAGTACTTC.

The chain has TRBV18 and TRBJ1-5, with 7 bases matching TRBD1. The CDR3 contains 14 residues. The ends lost 4 bases at V and 2 bases at J; junction bases unmatched: 2. Germline V gives CDR1 KGHSH, CDR2 LQKENI. The CDR3 DNA sequence: TGTGCCAGCTCACTTGGACAGGGCAATCAGCCCCAGCATTTT. Its protein is CASSLGQGNQPQHF. Combining the CDR3 with reference TRBV18 and TRBJ1-5 gives the whole variable domain NAGVMQNPRHLVRRRGQEARLRCSPMKGHSHVYWYRQLPEEGLKFMVYLQKENIIDESGMPKERFSAEFPKEGPSILRIQQVVRGDSAAYFCASSLGQGNQPQHFGDGTRLSIL.

The genes are TRBV5-6 and TRBJ2-2; perhaps TRBD1 as D (6 bases). V was shortened by 4 bases and J by 6 bases, with 7 bases between the two germline ends. The CDR3 contains 12 residues. Per germline, CDR1 SGHDT and CDR2 YYEEEE. CDR3 region: CASSHRAGELFF. The CDR3 DNA reads TGTGCCAGCAGCCACAGGGCCGGGGAGCTGTTTTTT.

The chain carries TRBV11-3 and TRBJ2-1; possibly TRBD1 for D (5 bases). Germline V gene lookup returns CDR1 SGHNT and CDR2 YENEEA. Trimming took 5 bases from V and 7 from J, leaving 9 bases between them. The CDR3 totals 12 residues. The DNA of the CDR3 is TGTGCCAGCAGCCAGGGCGTAAATGAGCAGTTCTTC. This sequence encodes CASSQGVNEQFF.

The V gene is TRBV7-3, the J gene TRBJ2-2; TRBD2 matches 8 bases. The CDR3 length is 13 residues. Germline CDR1 SGHTA, CDR2 FQGTGA. J was trimmed by 6 bases and V by 8 bases; bases with no gene match: 5. In DNA form, the CDR3 reads TGTGCCAGCTCGGCGGGAGGCCCCGGGGAGCTGTTTTTT. It yields the protein CASSAGGPGELFF.

The chain combines TRBV9 with TRBJ2-2; D is possibly TRBD2 (6 bases). Germline values: CDR1 SGDLS, CDR2 YYNGEE. There are 16 residues in the CDR3. V shed 0 bases and J shed 3 bases, with 12 bases lying between them. The CDR3 DNA is TGTGCCAGCAGCGTAGGGGCTAGCGCGTACACCGGGGAGCTGTTTTTT. It is translated as CASSVGASAYTGELFF.